This T cell receptor (beta chain) was recovered during a study of monozygotic twins with inflammatory bowel disease. Via template switching, UMIs carrying a 6-nucleotide sample barcode were introduced. From its re-call of the 5' RACE reads, TCRdb lists each CDR3 protein once, without DNA. Recorded for this sample: over 100,000 distinct CDR3 sequences. Germline V gives CDR1 MNHEY, CDR2 SMNVEV (reference sequence). The CDR3 has 15 residues. The chain combines TRBV27 with TRBJ1-2; there is no DNA to check the TCRdb D call of TRBD1. The TCR was taken from a human donor with ulcerative colitis or Crohn's disease, or a healthy co-twin of an affected twin (not recorded which). Specimen: blood. The CDR3 sequence: CASSPGFLVDYGYTF.